This T cell receptor (beta chain) was sequenced for a study of cytomegalovirus exposure and HLA in healthy donors. Study-wide results and caveats: Reportedly, cytomegalovirus status was diagnosed with high sensitivity and specificity.

Germline V gene sequence: CDR1 SEHNR, CDR2 FQNEAQ (reference sequence). The length of the CDR3 is 14 residues. V lost 6 bases and J 0 bases, leaving 11 bases between the germline ends. In regard to this clone: Its antigen remains unknown.

PCR was performed using 60 Vbeta and 13 Jbeta primers. Only in-frame clones appear in the TCRdb table, and some are missing; sequencing was by immunoSEQ multiplex PCR. The sample has approximately 150,000 clones; 75% to 85% are singletons. The chain combines TRBV7-9 with TRBJ1-1, with a weak D call TRBD1 (5 bases). The TCR was taken from a human donor in good health. The sequenced sample consisted of PBMCs. The CDR3 DNA follows: TGTGCCAGCAGATCAGGGTCTATGAACACTGAAGCTTTCTTT. Translation gives CASRSGSMNTEAFF.